These 14 T cell receptor beta chains were all obtained from the same sample, sequenced in a study of graft-versus-host responses after intestinal transplantation (dated by TCRdb to the early 2020s). These receptors are not linked to any known antigen. The time point label corresponds to: cells obtained before transplantation from donor or recipient. Library generation was performed with the immunoSEQ multiplex PCR assay. The clones in this table, taken by TCRdb from immuneACCESS, are in-frame only. Not every clone is retained; where verified, under half of the shortfall comes from an unresolved V gene, and the cause of the rest is unknown. Here the sample has about 120,000 clones; less than 95% occur a single time. The ten largest clonotypes hold roughly 0.2% of the sample. Sequenced material: unstimulated CD4+ T cells sorted from spleen or lymph node cells, taken before intestinal transplant. These receptors were taken from a human donor who received an intestinal transplant.

This clone was seen only once. J is TRBJ1-5 and V is TRBV6-6; a weak D match, TRBD1 (5 bases). The germline V gene encodes CDR1 MNHNY and CDR2 SVGAGI (reference sequence). The CDR3 is 14 amino acids. V was pared by 7 bases and J by 7 bases, with 17 bases between. CDR3 DNA: TGTGCCAGCAACCTACCAGGGCCGGAGCAGCCCCAGCATTTT. Its translation: CASNLPGPEQPQHF.

V is TRBV18 and J is TRBJ2-2; the match to TRBD2 covers 16 bases. The CDR3 is made up of 19 amino acids. The germline gives CDR1 KGHSH, CDR2 LQKENI. The V and J ends lost 1 base and 0 bases, in that order; junction bases with no gene match: 2. This CDR3 reads CASSPRGLAGGPNTGELFF. In nucleotides, the CDR3 is TGTGCCAGCTCACCACGGGGACTAGCGGGAGGGCCGAACACCGGGGAGCTGTTTTTT.

A single count supports this clone. V is TRBV9 and J is TRBJ2-1; the match to TRBD2 covers 8 bases. The CDR3 covers 16 residues. The germline V gene has CDR1 SGDLS and CDR2 YYNGEE. V trimming: 4 bases; J trimming: 0 bases; junction bases outside the gene matches: 6. The CDR3 DNA is TGTGCCAGCAGCTGGACTAGCCGGAGCTCCTACAATGAGCAGTTCTTC. This translates into CASSWTSRSSYNEQFF. The full variable domain, its missing parts supplied by reference TRBV9 and TRBJ2-1, is DSGVTQTPKHLITATGQRVTLRCSPRSGDLSVYWYQQSLDQGLQFLIQYYNGEERAKGNILERFSAQQFPDLHSELNLSSLELGDSALYFCASSWTSRSSYNEQFFGPGTRLTVL.

Only one count was recorded for this clone. V is TRBV29-1 and J is TRBJ1-2; D might be TRBD1 (6 bases). The CDR3 runs to 16 residues. Trimming cost V 0 bases and J 4 bases, with 18 bases left between them. CDR1 SQVTM and CDR2 ANQGSEA come from the germline V gene. The CDR3 DNA reads as TGCAGCGTTGAAGATCTTAAGGAGACAGGCCTCTATGGCTACACCTTC. As protein: CSVEDLKETGLYGYTF.

This sequence joins TRBV9 and TRBJ1-1, with a tentative D call TRBD1 (5 bases). This CDR3 is 15 amino acids long. Germline-derived CDR1 and CDR2 are SGDLS and YYNGEE. Trimming cost V 4 bases and J 7 bases, with 20 bases left between them. The CDR3 sequence: CASSPRSGGRVEAFF. CDR3 coding DNA: TGTGCCAGCAGCCCCAGGTCGGGGGGGAGGGTTGAAGCTTTCTTT.

This rearrangement joins TRBV4-3 to TRBJ1-4; 7 nucleotides align to TRBD1. This CDR3 is built from 18 residues. Germline trimming cut 0 bases from V and 8 bases from J; bases unmatched to any gene: 15. CDR1 and CDR2 (germline): LGHNA, YSLEER. The CDR3 is CASSQERGGDVLAEKLFF. CDR3 nucleotide sequence: TGCGCCAGCAGCCAAGAGCGAGGGGGCGATGTCCTCGCCGAAAAACTGTTTTTT.

The chain is built from TRBV2 and TRBJ1-1; D not certain. Germline values: CDR1 SNHLY, CDR2 FYNNEI. There are 13 residues in the CDR3. The ends were cut back, 5 bases at V and 4 bases at J, with 11 bases in the middle. The CDR3 region is CASSPRLSTEAFF. The CDR3 DNA sequence: TGTGCCAGCAGTCCCCGCCTGAGCACTGAAGCTTTCTTT.

The CDR3 DNA is TGTGCCAGCAGTTTGGCCCTGCCCCAGGGATATGTGGCCTATGGCTACACCTTC. This sequence encodes CASSLALPQGYVAYGYTF. The chain uses TRBV28 and TRBJ1-2; tentatively, D is TRBD1 (5 bases). Germline CDR1 MDHEN, CDR2 SYDVKM. Trimming stripped 3 bases from V and 4 bases from J, with 24 bases between. This CDR3 comprises 18 residues.

The chain recombines TRBV14 with TRBJ1-2; the D gene is possibly TRBD1 (6 bases). Germline V gene data show CDR1 as SGHDN and CDR2 as FVKESK. Trimming took off 2 bases at V and 5 bases at J, with 6 bases between the two ends. The CDR3 consists of 12 residues. The CDR3 nucleotides are TGTGCCAGCAGCCAACAGGGGTATGGCTACACCTTC. Its protein is CASSQQGYGYTF.

The count of this clone is one. The chain recombines TRBV19 with TRBJ2-2; 7 bases match TRBD1. This CDR3 comprises 15 residues. Unmatched junction bases numbered 7, after V lost 9 bases and J lost 0 bases. Germline CDR1 LNHDA, CDR2 SQIVND (reference sequence). DNA of the CDR3: TGTGCCAGCCGACCGGGACAGACGAACACCGGGGAGCTGTTTTTT. Translated: CASRPGQTNTGELFF.

V usage is TRBV30 and J usage is TRBJ1-5, with TRBD1 as a possible D gene (6 bases). CDR1 is GTSNPN and CDR2 is SVGIG in the germline V gene (reference sequence). V was shortened by 5 bases and J by 4 bases, with 12 bases between the two germline ends. CDR3 size: 13 residues. CDR3 region: CAWSYRDNQPQHF. The CDR3 DNA is TGTGCCTGGTCCTACAGGGATAATCAGCCCCAGCATTTT.

The rearrangement links TRBV27 to TRBJ2-3, with 13 bases fitting TRBD2. Germline V gene sequence: CDR1 MNHEY, CDR2 SMNVEV (reference sequence). This CDR3 contains 16 residues. V shed 6 bases, J shed 5 bases, and the junction held 8 bases outside the gene matches. CDR3 sequence reads: CASRQTSGGVGDTQYF. The CDR3 nucleotides are TGTGCCAGCAGACAAACTAGCGGGGGGGTCGGAGATACGCAGTATTTT.

J is TRBJ2-3 and V is TRBV7-9, with 9 bases identical to TRBD2. J was trimmed by 3 bases and V by 5 bases; bases with no gene match: 3. CDR1 is SEHNR, CDR2 FQNEAQ, per germline (reference sequence). There are 14 residues in the CDR3. CDR3 in DNA: TGTGCCAGCAGCCCAACTAGCGGGACAGATACGCAGTATTTT. This sequence encodes CASSPTSGTDTQYF.

This chain links TRBV2 with TRBJ2-7, with 10 bases identical to TRBD2. The CDR3 loop spans 17 amino acids. Germline V CDR1 and CDR2: SNHLY, FYNNEI. V shed 3 bases, J shed 3 bases, and the junction held 11 bases outside the gene matches. CDR3 DNA: TGTGCCAGCAGTGAGGTAGGCCCTAGCGGGAGATTCTACGAGCAGTACTTC. Amino acid sequence: CASSEVGPSGRFYEQYF. The full variable domain, in which reference TRBV2 and TRBJ2-7 provide the parts outside the CDR3, is EPEVTQTPSHQVTQMGQEVILRCVPISNHLYFYWYRQILGQKVEFLVSFYNNEISEKSEIFDDQFSVERPDGSNFTLKIRSTKLEDSAMYFCASSEVGPSGRFYEQYFGPGTRLTVT.